The clone carrying this T cell receptor beta chain came up once. Its antigen is undetermined. This sample is part of a study of T cell responses to AZD1222 COVID-19 vaccine. Findings of the study overall: Only a handful of people who got AZD1222 tested seropositive at baseline.

The CDR3 extends over 15 amino acids. V shed 3 bases and J 4 bases; nucleotides not matched to a gene: 8. Germline V gene lookup returns CDR1 MDHEN and CDR2 SYDVKM. Method: immunoSEQ multiplex PCR; TCRdb's copy keeps in-frame clones and lacks some. The sample includes around 130,000 clones, about 90% seen only once; the top ten take roughly 7.6%. The clonotype was recovered from an adult who received the MenACWY meningococcal vaccine as a control. The sequenced sample was peripheral blood, obtained 28 days after the second dose of the MenACWY control vaccine. The V and J genes are TRBV28 and TRBJ2-7; 8 bases match TRBD2. CDR3 DNA: TGTGCCAGCAGTTTTAAGGCGGGAGGTTTTTACGAGCAGTACTTC. This translates into CASSFKAGGFYEQYF.